A single sample is the source of the 19 T cell receptor beta chains below, sequenced in a study of shared clonotypes between healthy human individuals. Generated by immunoSEQ multiplex PCR, the TCRdb table keeps only in-frame clones and is missing some. The table has 2 million to 2.5 million clones, 85% to 95% seen once. Sequenced material: naive CD4+ T cells from PBMCs. Documented subset: CD45RA+ positively selected. The receptors were gathered from a man aged 18 to 30 in good health. Some clones in this sample may be carry-over from other donors' samples.

CDR3 nucleotides: TGTGCCAGCTCCCTGGCAGGAAGCCTCGACTACGAGCAGTACTTC. Its translation is CASSLAGSLDYEQYF. The gene calls are TRBV28 and TRBJ2-7; no clear D gene. The CDR3 contains 15 residues. V gave up 8 bases and J gave up 3 bases, with 20 bases separating them. CDR1 is MDHEN, CDR2 SYDVKM, per germline.

The chain uses TRBV5-4 and TRBJ2-2; 7 nucleotides match TRBD1. Germline V gene data show CDR1 as SGHNT and CDR2 as YYREEE (reference sequence). The J segment lost 3 bases and the V segment lost 0 bases, leaving 5 bases of the junction unmatched. This CDR3 has 16 amino acids. The CDR3 DNA sequence: TGTGCCAGCAGCTTGGAAGGGGGCTGGGACACCGGGGAGCTGTTTTTT. Its protein is CASSLEGGWDTGELFF.

Concerning this clone: Other DNA variants within this sample encode the same CDR3. The chain links TRBV7-9 to TRBJ1-2, with D tentatively TRBD1 (6 bases). The CDR3 has 13 residues. V lost 5 bases, J lost 4 bases, and 11 bases lay in between. The germline V gene has CDR1 SEHNR and CDR2 FQNEAQ (reference sequence). CDR3 DNA sequence: TGTGCCAGCAGCCCGCAGGGGTTCTATGGCTACACCTTC. Translation: CASSPQGFYGYTF.

This rearrangement joins TRBV21-1 to TRBJ1-4; TRBD1 is taken as the D call from the table, unchecked against the DNA. TRBV21-1 is listed as a pseudogene. There are 15 residues in the CDR3. The CDR3 protein is CASSLPGQVSEKLFF. CDR3 bases: TGTGCCAGCAGCCTGCCGGGACAGGTTAGCGAAAAACTGTTTTTT.

The chain combines TRBV5-1 with TRBJ2-1; 10 bases map to TRBD2. Unmatched junction bases numbered 5, after V lost 1 base and J lost 7 bases. This CDR3 region has 15 residues. CDR1 SGHRS and CDR2 YFSETQ come from the germline V gene. For the CDR3, the DNA is TGCGCCAGCAGCTTGATCCTAGCGGGAGATAATGAGCAGTTCTTC. Its translation: CASSLILAGDNEQFF.

V usage is TRBV7-3 and J usage is TRBJ2-7; 8 bases map to TRBD2. Germline CDR1 SGHTA, CDR2 FQGTGA. The J segment lost 0 bases and the V segment lost 1 base, leaving 2 bases of the junction unmatched. The CDR3 consists of 15 residues. The CDR3 bases are TGTGCCAGCAGCTTAATGAGCGGGAGCTCCTACGAGCAGTACTTC. Protein: CASSLMSGSSYEQYF.

This chain links TRBV11-2 with TRBJ1-1; D gene ambiguous. In germline, CDR1 is SGHAT, CDR2 FQNNGV. V lost 3 bases and J 4 bases, leaving 3 bases between the germline ends. The CDR3 is 11 residues long. The CDR3 DNA is TGTGCCAGCAGCTTTTTCACTGAAGCTTTCTTT. It yields the protein CASSFFTEAFF. The whole variable domain, remainder taken from reference TRBV11-2 and TRBJ1-1, is EAGVAQSPRYKIIEKRQSVAFWCNPISGHATLYWYQQILGQGPKLLIQFQNNGVVDDSQLPKDRFSAERLKGVDSTLKIQPAKLEDSAVYLCASSFFTEAFFGQGTRLTVV.

The rearrangement uses TRBV11-1 and TRBJ2-2, with D possibly matching TRBD2 (6 bases). With 3 bases removed from V and 6 bases from J, the gap between germline ends came to 14 bases. Germline CDR1 and CDR2: SGHAT and FQDESV (reference sequence). The CDR3 runs to 15 residues. The CDR3: CASSLGPTSPGELFF. The CDR3 coding sequence is TGTGCCAGCAGCTTGGGACCCACTAGCCCCGGGGAGCTGTTTTTT.

This clone was seen a single time. The rearrangement uses TRBV15 and TRBJ1-1; weak D call: TRBD1 (5 bases). Trimming stripped 0 bases from V and 1 base from J, with 12 bases between. The CDR3 runs to 16 residues. The V gene's germline CDR1 is LNHNV and CDR2 YYDKDF (reference sequence). The CDR3 loop reads CATSRDRIRENTEAFF. In DNA, the CDR3 is TGTGCCACCAGCAGAGATCGAATCAGGGAGAACACTGAAGCTTTCTTT.

The V call is TRBV7-3, the J call TRBJ2-1, with D perhaps TRBD2 (5 bases). V lost 0 bases and J lost 1, with 7 bases in between. Per the germline V gene, CDR1 is SGHTA and CDR2 is FQGTGA. The CDR3 spans 15 residues. CDR3 sequence reads: CASSLTGESYNEQFF. CDR3 in DNA: TGTGCCAGCAGCTTAACGGGAGAGTCCTACAATGAGCAGTTCTTC.

This rearrangement joins TRBV28 to TRBJ1-2; TRBD1 agrees at 8 bases. This CDR3 contains 15 residues. J was trimmed by 5 bases and V by 6 bases; bases with no gene match: 11. CDR1 is MDHEN, CDR2 SYDVKM, per germline. CDR3 in DNA: TGTGCCAGCAGCGTAGGACAGGGCCAATCTTATGGCTACACCTTC. It translates to CASSVGQGQSYGYTF.

This clone was seen only once. This sequence joins TRBV30 and TRBJ2-7; TRBD1 matches at 7 bases. V shed 0 bases and J 5 bases; nucleotides not matched to a gene: 4. The CDR3 covers 13 residues. CDR1 and CDR2 from the germline V gene are GTSNPN and SVGIG (reference sequence). The CDR3 region is CAWSVRGPNEQYF. CDR3 nucleotide sequence: TGTGCCTGGAGTGTAAGGGGGCCCAACGAGCAGTACTTC.

The chain is built from TRBV27 and TRBJ2-7; 12 bases are a match to TRBD2. The CDR3 runs 16 residues. Looked up from germline, CDR1 is MNHEY and CDR2 is SMNVEV (reference sequence). V shed 2 bases and J 7 bases; nucleotides not matched to a gene: 9. The CDR3 region is CASSLLAGGSLGEQYF. CDR3 nucleotide sequence: TGTGCCAGCAGTTTACTAGCGGGAGGGTCCTTGGGGGAGCAGTACTTC.

The chain recombines TRBV5-1 with TRBJ1-4; D is uncertain. The V and J ends lost 8 bases and 5 bases respectively, with 13 bases between them. This CDR3 contains 13 residues. Germline V lookup: CDR1 SGHRS, CDR2 YFSETQ. CDR3: CASSRAVNEKLFF. The CDR3 nucleotides read TGCGCCAGTTCGAGGGCCGTGAATGAAAAACTGTTTTTT.

This chain links TRBV28 with TRBJ2-2; D is undetermined. V was trimmed by 6 bases and J by 6 bases, leaving 14 bases between them. The CDR3 extends over 14 amino acids. CDR1 is MDHEN and CDR2 is SYDVKM in the germline V gene. The CDR3: CASRGSEWAGELFF. The CDR3 bases are TGTGCCAGCAGAGGGTCGGAATGGGCCGGGGAGCTGTTTTTT. The whole variable domain, filled in from reference TRBV28 and TRBJ2-2, reads DVKVTQSSRYLVKRTGEKVFLECVQDMDHENMFWYRQDPGLGLRLIYFSYDVKMKEKGDIPEGYSVSREKKERFSLILESASTNQTSMYLCASRGSEWAGELFFGEGSRLTVL.

The rearrangement uses TRBV7-9 and TRBJ2-7, with TRBD2 matching 12 bases. The trim removed 4 bases at V and 4 bases at J, leaving 8 bases unmatched. Germline CDR1 SEHNR, CDR2 FQNEAQ (reference sequence). This CDR3 has 16 amino acids. The CDR3 is CASSSSGRAKVYEQYF. The DNA of the CDR3 is TGTGCCAGCAGCTCTAGCGGGAGGGCTAAGGTTTACGAGCAGTACTTC.

V usage is TRBV18 and J usage is TRBJ2-3; tentatively, D is TRBD1 or TRBD2 (5 bases each). The V gene's germline CDR1 is KGHSH and CDR2 LQKENI. CDR3 length equals 15 residues. The V end was cut by 4 bases, the J end by 4 bases, with 15 bases between. CDR3 loop: CASSLLLEGSDTQYF. The CDR3 region has the DNA TGTGCCAGCTCACTCCTTCTAGAGGGGTCAGATACGCAGTATTTT.

CDR3 sequence: CASSLAVSGSSYEQYF. The CDR3, as DNA: TGTGCCAGCAGCTTGGCTGTTAGCGGGAGCTCCTACGAGCAGTACTTC. This sequence joins TRBV5-5 and TRBJ2-7; the match to TRBD2 covers 9 bases. V shed 0 bases, J shed 0 bases, and the junction held 4 bases outside the gene matches. The CDR3 has 16 amino acids. Germline loops: CDR1 SGHKS, CDR2 YYEKEE (reference sequence).

This chain joins TRBV5-1 and TRBJ2-3; possible D gene TRBD2, 6 bases. There are 15 residues in the CDR3. Trimming shortened V by 4 bases and J by 4 bases, and 16 bases separated the two germline ends. Per the germline V gene, CDR1 is SGHRS and CDR2 is YFSETQ. This chain's CDR3 is CASSVFGGAPDTQYF. CDR3 in DNA: TGCGCCAGCAGCGTTTTCGGCGGGGCCCCAGATACGCAGTATTTT.